The rows below give T cell receptor beta chains drawn from one sample of a study of cytomegalovirus exposure and HLA in healthy donors. Produced via immunoSEQ multiplex PCR; TCRdb's table is partial and in-frame only. The sample holds approximately 60,000 clones, roughly 84% seen once. The sequenced sample was PBMCs. These receptors were taken from a man in his thirties or forties in good health and CMV-seronegative. The CDR3 runs from the conserved cysteine through the conserved F or W. D genes are given only for firm matches. Part of the rows lack a size; the others show once, few, many or a class for expanded clones.

V: TRBV7-9
J: TRBJ1-5
size: -
D: TRBD1
DNA: TGTGCCAGCAGCTCCGACAGGGGAGCGAGCCAGCCCCAGCATTTT
CDR3: CASSSDRGASQPQHF

V: TRBV5-1
J: TRBJ1-6
size: -
D: -
DNA: TGCGCCAGCAGCCCGGCAGGGTTTTCACCCCTCCACTTT
CDR3: CASSPAGFSPLHF

V: TRBV9
J: TRBJ2-2
size: -
D: -
DNA: TGTGCCAGCAGCGTAGGGGCGGCGGGTGGGACCGGGGAGCTGTTTTTT
CDR3: CASSVGAAGGTGELFF

V: TRBV4-1
J: TRBJ1-6
size: -
D: TRBD1
DNA: TGCGCCAGCAGCCGCGCCGGGGACAGCTCTTCACCCCTCCACTTT
CDR3: CASSRAGDSSSPLHF

V: TRBV18
J: TRBJ1-6
size: -
D: TRBD1
DNA: TGTGCCAGCTCACCACGGGACAGGGGAAAAAATAATTCACCCCTCCACTTT
CDR3: CASSPRDRGKNNSPLHF

V: TRBV15
J: TRBJ2-7
size: -
D: TRBD1
DNA: TGTGCCACCAGCAGGGCGACAGGGAGCTCCTACGAGCAGTACTTC
CDR3: CATSRATGSSYEQYF

V: TRBV2
J: TRBJ1-1
size: -
D: TRBD1
DNA: TGTGCCAGCAGTGAAGCACCGGGACAGGGGGCTGAAGCTTTCTTT
CDR3: CASSEAPGQGAEAFF

V: TRBV5-4
J: TRBJ2-6
size: once
D: TRBD1
DNA: TGTGCCATACCCTGGACAGGTAGCTCTGGGGCCAACGTCCTGACTTTC
CDR3: CAIPWTGSSGANVLTF

V: TRBV4-2
J: TRBJ1-6
size: -
D: TRBD1
DNA: TGTGCCAGCAGCCAAGATCGGACAGGCCCCTCACCCCTCCACTTT
CDR3: CASSQDRTGPSPLHF

V: TRBV7-9
J: TRBJ1-2
size: -
D: -
DNA: TGTGCCAGCAGCTTAGGGGCTGGCTACACCTTC
CDR3: CASSLGAGYTF

V: TRBV5-4
J: TRBJ2-3
size: once
D: TRBD2
DNA: TGTGCCAGCAGCTTCGGGACTAGCGGGGGACCGATCACAGATACGCAGTATTTT
CDR3: CASSFGTSGGPITDTQYF

V: TRBV5-8
J: TRBJ2-2
size: -
D: TRBD1
DNA: TGTGCCAGCAGCTGGGGACAGGGTTCCACCGGGGAGCTGTTTTTT
CDR3: CASSWGQGSTGELFF

V: TRBV6-5
J: TRBJ2-1
size: -
D: -
DNA: TGTGCCAGCAGTTACTCCGGGGATGAGCAGTTCTTC
CDR3: CASSYSGDEQFF

V: TRBV19
J: TRBJ1-6
size: -
D: TRBD1
DNA: TGTGCCAGTAGTGTACGGACAGGGATCGGGAATTCACCCCTCCACTTT
CDR3: CASSVRTGIGNSPLHF

V: TRBV5-1
J: TRBJ2-7
size: -
D: -
DNA: TGCGCCAGCAGCTTGGCCCCACAAGCCTACGAGCAGTACTTC
CDR3: CASSLAPQAYEQYF

V: TRBV5-1
J: TRBJ2-7
size: -
D: TRBD2
DNA: TGCGCCAGCAGCTCCTCGCGACTAGCGGACGAGCAGTACTTC
CDR3: CASSSSRLADEQYF

V: TRBV6-1
J: TRBJ2-5
size: -
D: -
DNA: TGTGCCAGCAGTCGACAGCAAGAGACCCAGTACTTC
CDR3: CASSRQQETQYF

V: TRBV4-1
J: TRBJ2-2
size: -
D: -
DNA: TGCGCCAGCAGCCAAGGGGGCTCCCTAGGGTCCGGGGAGCTGTTTTTT
CDR3: CASSQGGSLGSGELFF

V: TRBV18
J: TRBJ2-5
size: -
D: -
DNA: TGTGCCAGCTCAATGCAGGCACAGCAAGAGACCCAGTACTTC
CDR3: CASSMQAQQETQYF

V: TRBV7-6
J: TRBJ2-2
size: -
D: -
DNA: TGTGCCAGCAGCTTCAAGGGGCTCCCTCCCGGGGAGCTGTTTTTT
CDR3: CASSFKGLPPGELFF

V: TRBV6-1
J: TRBJ1-2
size: -
D: TRBD1
DNA: TGTGCCAGCAGTAAGGGACAGGGTTACTATGGCTACACCTTC
CDR3: CASSKGQGYYGYTF

V: TRBV7-8
J: TRBJ2-5
size: -
D: TRBD2
DNA: TGTGCCAGCAGCTTCGCTAGCGGATCTCAGGGAGAGACCCAGTACTTC
CDR3: CASSFASGSQGETQYF

V: TRBV18
J: TRBJ2-1
size: -
D: -
DNA: TGTGCCAGCTCACCACAGAGCTCCTACAATGAGCAGTTCTTC
CDR3: CASSPQSSYNEQFF

V: TRBV30
J: TRBJ1-1
size: -
D: -
DNA: TGTGCCTGGAGTTTACAGGGAATGGGCACTGAAGCTTTCTTT
CDR3: CAWSLQGMGTEAFF

V: TRBV6-6
J: TRBJ2-5
size: -
D: -
DNA: TGTGCCAGCAGTTACTCGACCACAGCCGAAGAGACCCAGTACTTC
CDR3: CASSYSTTAEETQYF

V: TRBV6-1
J: TRBJ2-1
size: few
D: TRBD2
DNA: TGTGCCAGCAGTGAAGGGCTAGCGGGAGGCAATGAGCAGTTCTTC
CDR3: CASSEGLAGGNEQFF

V: TRBV9
J: TRBJ1-6
size: -
D: TRBD1
DNA: TGTGCCAGCAGCCCCCGGGACAGTTATAATTCACCCCTCCACTTT
CDR3: CASSPRDSYNSPLHF

V: TRBV27
J: TRBJ2-7
size: -
D: -
DNA: TGTGCCAGCAGCCTTGGGTTCGGGACACCAGCCTACGAGCAGTACTTC
CDR3: CASSLGFGTPAYEQYF

V: TRBV13
J: TRBJ1-2
size: -
D: -
DNA: TGTGCCAGCAGCACCGGAGGACTGGACAGTAAGGACACCTTC
CDR3: CASSTGGLDSKDTF

V: TRBV5-4
J: TRBJ2-1
size: -
D: TRBD2
DNA: TGTGCCAGCAGCTCCAGCGGGAGCGGGCATGAGCAGTTCTTC
CDR3: CASSSSGSGHEQFF

V: TRBV7-9
J: TRBJ2-2
size: -
D: -
DNA: TGTGCCAGCAGCAAGGTGGGCGGGGCCAACACCGGGGAGCTGTTTTTT
CDR3: CASSKVGGANTGELFF

V: TRBV15
J: TRBJ1-1
size: -
D: TRBD1
DNA: TGTGCCACCAGCGAACCGACAGGGTACACTGAAGCTTTCTTT
CDR3: CATSEPTGYTEAFF

V: TRBV5-1
J: TRBJ2-7
size: -
D: -
DNA: TGCGCCAGCAGCTCAGGACAGGGAGGGGCCTACGAGCAGTACTTC
CDR3: CASSSGQGGAYEQYF

V: TRBV29-1
J: TRBJ1-3
size: -
D: -
DNA: TGCAGCGTATTCCAGGGATCTGGAAACACCATATATTTT
CDR3: CSVFQGSGNTIYF

V: TRBV7-9
J: TRBJ1-2
size: once
D: -
DNA: TGTTCCAGCAGCCTCCTTGGGGAGTACAACTATGGCTACACCTTC
CDR3: CSSSLLGEYNYGYTF

V: TRBV29-1
J: TRBJ2-3
size: -
D: TRBD2
DNA: TGCAGCGTTAGAGGCGGGAGGGCCCAAGATACGCAGTATTTT
CDR3: CSVRGGRAQDTQYF

V: TRBV7-6
J: TRBJ2-7
size: -
D: -
DNA: TGTGCCAGCAGCTTAGCGACAGGTACCTACGAGCAGTACTTC
CDR3: CASSLATGTYEQYF

V: TRBV7-6
J: TRBJ2-1
size: -
D: -
DNA: TGTGCCAGCAGCTTCACAGGGGGGGATGAGCAGTTCTTC
CDR3: CASSFTGGDEQFF

V: TRBV7-3
J: TRBJ1-2
size: -
D: -
DNA: TGTGCCAGCAGCTCACGCACGGGACACCTCTATGGCTACACCTTC
CDR3: CASSSRTGHLYGYTF

V: TRBV6-4
J: TRBJ2-1
size: -
D: TRBD2
DNA: TGTGCCAGCAGTGGACTAGCGGGGGGGTACAATGAGCAGTTCTTC
CDR3: CASSGLAGGYNEQFF

V: TRBV6-6
J: TRBJ1-5
size: -
D: -
DNA: TGTGCCAGCAGTCCAACCCTATTAGGGGCTGGTCAGCCCCAGCATTTT
CDR3: CASSPTLLGAGQPQHF

V: TRBV27
J: TRBJ2-1
size: -
D: -
DNA: TGTGCCAGCAGTTTAACTAGTCACGGTGAGCAGTTCTTC
CDR3: CASSLTSHGEQFF

V: TRBV5-1
J: TRBJ1-1
size: -
D: -
DNA: TGCGCCAGCAGCGTACCCTTCAACAGGAACACTGAAGCTTTCTTT
CDR3: CASSVPFNRNTEAFF

V: TRBV11-2
J: TRBJ2-1
size: -
D: -
DNA: TGTGCCAGCACCCCATTGATATGGGGCCAGAGGTACAATGAGCAGTTCTTC
CDR3: CASTPLIWGQRYNEQFF

V: TRBV7-2
J: TRBJ1-1
size: once
D: -
DNA: TGTGCCAGCAGCTTAAGACAGGCTGGCACTGAAGCTTTCTTT
CDR3: CASSLRQAGTEAFF

V: TRBV5-4
J: TRBJ1-1
size: few
D: TRBD1
DNA: TGTGCCAGCAGCTTTAGGACAGGGGGCATACTCGCTGAAGCTTTCTTT
CDR3: CASSFRTGGILAEAFF

V: TRBV12-5
J: TRBJ2-1
size: -
D: TRBD2
DNA: TGTGCTAGTGGTTTGGCCTGGACTAGCGGGGGCACGAATGAGCAGTTCTTC
CDR3: CASGLAWTSGGTNEQFF